The 31 T cell receptor beta chains listed next were all sequenced from one sample in a study of blood T cell repertoires in COVID-19. This table comes from immunoSEQ multiplex PCR, and its TCRdb copy is limited to in-frame clones, with some not included. Of fewer than 350,000 clones listed, about 86% are singletons. The sample comprised peripheral blood. These receptors were collected from a woman in her 30s with COVID-19, enrolled during active disease.

The chain uses TRBV18 and TRBJ1-6; TRBD1 might be the D (6 bases). V shed 6 bases and J shed 6 bases, with 15 bases lying between them. The CDR3 totals 15 residues. In germline, CDR1 is KGHSH, CDR2 LQKENI. This CDR3 reads CASSPTAGANSPLHF. In DNA form, the CDR3 reads TGTGCCAGCTCTCCGACCGCGGGGGCTAATTCACCCCTCCACTTT.

This clone appeared once. The chain uses TRBV12-3 or TRBV12-4 and TRBJ1-5; D ambiguous. V lost 3 bases, J lost 2 bases, and 5 bases lay in between. This CDR3 has 13 residues. The CDR3 reads CASSFNGNQPQHF. In DNA, the CDR3 is TGTGCCAGCAGTTTTAATGGCAATCAGCCCCAGCATTTT.

This CDR3 reads CASSQEVGGAGNQPQHF. CDR3 coding DNA: TGCGCCAGCAGCCAAGAAGTAGGGGGGGCGGGCAATCAGCCCCAGCATTTT. The genes are TRBV4-1 and TRBJ1-5, with a weak D call TRBD1 (6 bases). The CDR3 sequence is 17 residues long. V was pared by 0 bases and J by 2 bases, with 14 bases between. Germline loops: CDR1 MGHRA, CDR2 YSYEKL.

The chain is built from TRBV14 and TRBJ1-1; no definite D call. Germline CDR1 reads SGHDN; CDR2 reads FVKESK. This CDR3 is 13 amino acids long. V shed 6 bases and J shed 3 bases, with 11 bases lying between them. The DNA for the CDR3 is TGTGCCAGCAGAGACGGGATCCACACTGAAGCTTTCTTT. It codes for CASRDGIHTEAFF.

V is TRBV3-1 (or the pseudogene TRBV3-2) and J is TRBJ2-6; 7 nucleotides align to TRBD1. The V segment lost 6 bases and the J segment 3 bases; nucleotides outside the gene matches: 2. The V gene's germline CDR1 is LGHDT and CDR2 YNNKEL (reference sequence). The CDR3 length is 14 residues. CDR3 nucleotide sequence: TGTGCCAGCAGACAGGGGAGTGGGGCCAACGTCCTGACTTTC. Protein product: CASRQGSGANVLTF.

The chain has TRBV19 and TRBJ1-1, with 8 bases lining up with TRBD1. Trimming took 1 base from V and 4 from J; bases not matched to a gene: 11. From germline, CDR1 is LNHDA and CDR2 SQIVND (reference sequence). The CDR3 spans 17 residues. In DNA, the CDR3 is TGTGCCAGTAGTATAGGTTTGGACAGGGTTGGAGGCACTGAAGCTTTCTTT. This encodes CASSIGLDRVGGTEAFF.

This clone has a single count. This chain connects TRBV5-1 to TRBJ2-3; D perhaps matches TRBD1 (5 bases). V was shortened by 4 bases and J by 4 bases, with 10 bases between the two germline ends. The CDR3 consists of 13 residues. Germline CDR1 reads SGHRS; CDR2 reads YFSETQ. The CDR3, as DNA: TGCGCCAGCAGCCGGACATCACCAGATACGCAGTATTTT. It is translated as CASSRTSPDTQYF.

The V call is TRBV19, the J call TRBJ2-3; 7 bases map to TRBD1. The CDR3 is made up of 16 amino acids. V gave up 1 base and J gave up 0 bases; unmatched junction bases: 4. CDR1 LNHDA and CDR2 SQIVND come from the germline V gene (reference sequence). CDR3 region: CASSIGQGGSTDTQYF. The CDR3 nucleotides read TGTGCCAGTAGTATAGGACAGGGCGGTAGCACAGATACGCAGTATTTT.

This clone was found a few times. The V call is TRBV4-1, the J call TRBJ1-1; tentatively, D is TRBD1 (6 bases). The ends were cut back, 6 bases at V and 0 bases at J, with 23 bases in the middle. Germline CDR1 is MGHRA and CDR2 is YSYEKL. The length of the CDR3 is 18 residues. The CDR3, as DNA: TGCGCCAGCAGAAGGGGGGGACCAGGGGATTTAATGAACACTGAAGCTTTCTTT. Translated: CASRRGGPGDLMNTEAFF.

This chain links TRBV12-5 with TRBJ1-3; 7 positions agree with TRBD1. Germline trimming cut 6 bases from V and 0 bases from J; bases unmatched to any gene: 2. Per the germline V gene, CDR1 is LGHNT and CDR2 is FRNRAP. The CDR3 sequence is 14 residues long. DNA of the CDR3: TGTGCTAGTGGAACAGGGGACTCTGGAAACACCATATATTTT. This sequence encodes CASGTGDSGNTIYF.

This clone was seen just once. The rearrangement links TRBV27 to TRBJ2-7; no firm D call. This CDR3 spans 15 amino acids. CDR1 is MNHEY, CDR2 SMNVEV, per germline (reference sequence). V was cut by 4 bases and J by 2 bases, with 15 bases left in between. The CDR3, as DNA: TGTGCCAGCAGTTGGGCAGGAAACTTGGCCTACGAGCAGTACTTC. It is translated as CASSWAGNLAYEQYF.

V is TRBV5-6 and J is TRBJ2-7; TRBD1 is a possible D gene (6 bases). Trimming shortened V by 4 bases and J by 3 bases, and 11 bases separated the two germline ends. Germline lookup yields CDR1 SGHDT and CDR2 YYEEEE. The CDR3 has 13 amino acids. This chain's CDR3 is CASSQGHRYEQYF. In DNA, the CDR3 is TGTGCCAGCAGCCAGGGACACCGCTACGAGCAGTACTTC.

The chain employs TRBV6-2 or TRBV6-3 and TRBJ2-5; 8 bases line up with TRBD2. Germline loops: CDR1 MNHEY, CDR2 SVGEGT. The CDR3 totals 16 residues. V gave up 5 bases and J gave up 4 bases; unmatched junction bases: 12. The DNA for the CDR3 is TGTGCCAGCAGTCGCGTCGGGGGCGGGGGGACAGAGACCCAGTACTTC. This translates into CASSRVGGGGTETQYF.

This clone was seen a single time. The chain links TRBV18 to TRBJ1-3; 11 bases line up with TRBD1. V was pared by 6 bases and J by 0 bases, with 13 bases of the junction left unmatched. The CDR3 is made up of 19 amino acids. Germline V CDR1 and CDR2: KGHSH, LQKENI. The CDR3 nucleotides are TGTGCCAGCTCGCGCGCCGGGACAGGGGGTAGACTCTCTGGAAACACCATATATTTT. It encodes CASSRAGTGGRLSGNTIYF.

V gene TRBV10-1 combines with J gene TRBJ2-2; 8 nucleotides line up with TRBD2. J was trimmed by 5 bases and V by 6 bases; bases with no gene match: 5. The CDR3 has 14 amino acids. CDR1 is WNHNN and CDR2 is SYGVQD in the germline V gene (reference sequence). The chain's CDR3 is CASRVQRGTGELFF. The CDR3 DNA follows: TGCGCCAGCAGGGTTCAGCGGGGGACCGGGGAGCTGTTTTTT.

This clone was picked up a small number of times. V is TRBV28 and J is TRBJ2-3; 7 bases are a match to TRBD2. CDR3 length: 14 amino acids. V lost 8 bases to trimming and J lost 4 bases; unmatched junction nucleotides: 9. Looked up from germline, CDR1 is MDHEN and CDR2 is SYDVKM. The CDR3: CASGWTSSSDTQYF. Here the CDR3 DNA reads TGTGCCAGCGGATGGACTAGTAGTTCAGATACGCAGTATTTT.

This clone was picked up one time. The J gene is TRBJ2-6, the V gene TRBV5-1, with TRBD1 identical over 9 bases. The CDR3 consists of 19 residues. Germline V gene lookup returns CDR1 SGHRS and CDR2 YFSETQ. The ends lost 3 bases at V and 1 base at J; junction bases unmatched: 11. In nucleotides, the CDR3 is TGCGCCAGCAGCTCCGACCCCGGGACAGGGTCGTCTGGGGCCAACGTCCTGACTTTC. Translation gives CASSSDPGTGSSGANVLTF.

This chain joins TRBV19 and TRBJ2-2; 7 bases line up with TRBD2. The V gene end was trimmed by 4 bases and the J gene end by 1 base; junction bases not matched to a gene: 15. In germline, CDR1 is LNHDA, CDR2 SQIVND (reference sequence). CDR3 size: 19 residues. The CDR3 bases are TGTGCCAGTAGTACCCTCTACCCTCCCGCGGGGGAGAACACCGGGGAGCTGTTTTTT. Its protein product is CASSTLYPPAGENTGELFF.

V and J are TRBV3-1 (or the pseudogene TRBV3-2) and TRBJ2-2, with TRBD1 as a possible D gene (5 bases). The CDR3 runs to 14 residues. Germline V lookup: CDR1 LGHDT, CDR2 YNNKEL (reference sequence). V was cut by 2 bases and J by 3 bases, with 7 bases left in between. The CDR3 DNA reads TGTGCCAGCAGCCAAAGGGGCTACACCGGGGAGCTGTTTTTT. Translating it yields CASSQRGYTGELFF.

The rearrangement uses TRBV19 and TRBJ2-7, with 8 bases aligning to TRBD1. The length of the CDR3 is 13 residues. The germline gives CDR1 LNHDA, CDR2 SQIVND (reference sequence). V was pared by 7 bases and J by 5 bases, with 7 bases of the junction left unmatched. CDR3 sequence: CASKTRQGHEQYF. For the CDR3, the DNA is TGTGCCAGTAAGACGCGACAGGGGCACGAGCAGTACTTC.

V usage is TRBV4-1 and J usage is TRBJ2-5; D is perhaps TRBD2 (5 bases). Germline V gene data show CDR1 as MGHRA and CDR2 as YSYEKL. The CDR3 has 14 amino acids. Trimming removed 6 bases at V and 2 bases at J, with 13 bases between. Here the CDR3 DNA reads TGCGCCAGCAGGCCGGGAAAAGGGCAAGAGACCCAGTACTTC. Amino acids: CASRPGKGQETQYF.

The genes are TRBV21-1 and TRBJ2-3; the DNA was not compared with TRBD2, the D call given in the table. TRBV21-1 is a listed pseudogene. There are 18 residues in the CDR3. The CDR3 region is CASSKRLAGGSYTDTQYF. The DNA of the CDR3 is TGTGCCAGCAGCAAACGACTAGCGGGGGGTTCCTACACAGATACGCAGTATTTT.

Points on this clone: One end of the junction fails to match germline, which may point to a read error. The chain is built from TRBV18 and TRBJ2-5, with 8 bases that match TRBD1. The CDR3 consists of 14 residues. Germline V gene lookup returns CDR1 KGHSH and CDR2 LQKENI. The CDR3 region has the DNA TGTGCCAGCTCACCTCAGACAGGGGAAGTCACCCGGTACTTC. It is translated as CASSPQTGEVTRYF.

V and J are TRBV6-5 and TRBJ1-1; TRBD1 aligns across 9 bases. The J segment lost 10 bases and the V segment lost 6 bases, leaving 9 bases of the junction unmatched. This CDR3 is built from 13 residues. Germline assignment: CDR1 MNHEY and CDR2 SVGAGI. DNA for the CDR3: TGTGCCAGCAGCGCTCGGACAGGGGATCGAGCTTTCTTT. Translated: CASSARTGDRAFF.

The rearrangement uses TRBV10-1 and TRBJ2-5; 8 bases fit TRBD1. The CDR3 is 16 residues long. Looked up from germline, CDR1 is WNHNN and CDR2 is SYGVQD (reference sequence). The V and J ends lost 3 bases and 1 base, in that order; junction bases with no gene match: 7. This CDR3 is CASSERTGLLQETQYF. DNA for the CDR3: TGCGCCAGCAGTGAAAGGACAGGGTTACTCCAAGAGACCCAGTACTTC.

The chain combines TRBV3-1 (or the pseudogene TRBV3-2) with TRBJ1-2, with D uncertain. CDR1 is LGHDT, CDR2 YNNKEL, per germline (reference sequence). The V gene lost 1 base and the J gene lost 4 bases, with 13 bases spanning the gap. The length of the CDR3 is 15 residues. The chain's CDR3 is CASSQGASTAYGYTF. The CDR3 DNA follows: TGTGCCAGCAGCCAAGGGGCCAGTACCGCCTATGGCTACACCTTC.

The rearrangement links TRBV11-2 to TRBJ2-5; 8 bases fit TRBD2. The CDR3 totals 16 residues. The germline V gene encodes CDR1 SGHAT and CDR2 FQNNGV. V shed 4 bases, J shed 5 bases, and the junction held 12 bases outside the gene matches. CDR3 in DNA: TGTGCCAGCAGCTCTCGGGGGGGCTGGGTCATCGAGACCCAGTACTTC. As protein: CASSSRGGWVIETQYF. Variable domain in full (rest from reference TRBV11-2 and TRBJ2-5): EAGVAQSPRYKIIEKRQSVAFWCNPISGHATLYWYQQILGQGPKLLIQFQNNGVVDDSQLPKDRFSAERLKGVDSTLKIQPAKLEDSAVYLCASSSRGGWVIETQYFGPGTRLLVL.

This chain links TRBV27 with TRBJ2-3; 8 bases are shared with TRBD2. V shed 6 bases, J shed 13 bases, and the junction held 9 bases outside the gene matches. The CDR3 sequence is 12 residues long. CDR1 MNHEY and CDR2 SMNVEV come from the germline V gene (reference sequence). The CDR3 region has the DNA TGTGCCAGCAGCACGGGAGGGGGACTCGAGTATTTT. It codes for CASSTGGGLEYF.

In its sample, this clone was seen once. The chain joins TRBV7-9 to TRBJ2-3; the match to TRBD2 covers 10 bases. The CDR3 is 17 amino acids. Looked up from germline, CDR1 is SEHNR and CDR2 is FQNEAQ (reference sequence). V was clipped by 1 base and J by 3 bases; unmatched bases: 7. The DNA for the CDR3 is TGTGCCAGCAGCTTAGGGAAGCGGGGGGGCCGAACAGATACGCAGTATTTT. Translated: CASSLGKRGGRTDTQYF.

The rearrangement links TRBV6-5 to TRBJ2-7, with TRBD1 matching over 7 bases. The CDR3 covers 15 residues. The germline V gene has CDR1 MNHEY and CDR2 SVGAGI. J lost 0 bases, V lost 7 bases, and 9 bases had no gene match. CDR3 region: CASKQQGFISYEQYF. DNA of the CDR3: TGTGCCAGCAAGCAACAGGGGTTTATCTCCTACGAGCAGTACTTC.

The sample holds one count of this clone. The rearrangement uses TRBV4-1 and TRBJ2-4; possibly TRBD2 for D (6 bases). V gave up 2 bases and J gave up 8 bases, with 10 bases separating them. Germline CDR1 reads MGHRA; CDR2 reads YSYEKL. The CDR3 has 13 amino acids. The CDR3 reads CASSQKWGDIQYF. The CDR3 nucleotides are TGCGCCAGCAGCCAAAAGTGGGGGGACATTCAGTACTTC.